These 2 T cell receptor beta chains were all obtained from the same sample, sequenced in a study of Ad26.COV2.S vaccination and SARS-CoV-2 variants. Documented treatment: around 19 received Ad26.COV2.S at low or high dose, single or two shots; 5 received placebo; per-sample allocation not given. Day 63 after the first vaccine or placebo injection was the time point for sampling. Sequencing was performed with immunoSEQ multiplex PCR; in TCRdb, only in-frame clones are kept and a portion is missing. The repertoire consists of about 350,000 clones, with 88% occurring once and the leading ten covering 6.4%. The source was peripheral blood, collected in a trial of Ad26.COV2.S vaccine versus placebo. The origin of the receptors is a person aged 18 to 59 who received the Ad26.COV2.S COVID-19 vaccine or a placebo.

The J gene is TRBJ2-1, the V gene TRBV7-6, with 7 bases aligning to TRBD2. Trimming cost V 5 bases and J 1 base; bases outside gene matches: 5. Germline CDR1 reads SGHVS; CDR2 reads FNYEAQ. This CDR3 comprises 15 residues. CDR3 residues: CASSRRGWSYNEQFF. The CDR3 bases are TGTGCCAGCAGCAGGCGGGGGTGGTCCTACAATGAGCAGTTCTTC.

This clone was seen just once. This chain connects TRBV7-2 to TRBJ2-2; perhaps D is TRBD1 or TRBD2 (5 bases each). Between the trimmed V and J ends, which lost 4 bases and 6 bases, there was a span of 6 bases. This CDR3 spans 12 amino acids. CDR1 and CDR2 from the germline V gene are SGHTA and FQGNSA. CDR3 sequence (DNA): TGTGCCAGCAGCTGGGACCCCGGGGAGCTGTTTTTT. It encodes CASSWDPGELFF.